Each of the 13 T cell receptor beta chains below was sequenced from the same sample in a study of shared clonotypes between healthy human individuals. This table comes from immunoSEQ multiplex PCR, and its TCRdb copy is limited to in-frame clones, with some not included. The sample carries some 1.1 million clones, around three quarters recorded once. Input material: memory CD4+ T cells from PBMCs. Subset defined: CD45RA-negative fraction. The receptors originated from a young man in good health. Some clones in this sample may be carry-over from other donors' samples.

For the CDR3, the DNA is TGTGCCAGCAGTTTTCTGCCGGGAGGGCCCCAGGAGACCCAGTACTTC. Its protein product is CASSFLPGGPQETQYF. The V gene is TRBV28, the J gene TRBJ2-5, with 8 positions matching TRBD2. With V trimmed by 3 bases and J by 5 bases, 11 bases remained unmatched. Germline V gene data show CDR1 as MDHEN and CDR2 as SYDVKM. The length of the CDR3 is 16 residues.

The chain uses TRBV19 and TRBJ1-5; D gene unclear. Between the trimmed V and J ends, which lost 2 bases and 6 bases, there was a span of 11 bases. CDR1 is LNHDA and CDR2 is SQIVND in the germline V gene (reference sequence). This CDR3 contains 14 residues. CDR3 amino acids: CASSIKPGFQPQHF. The CDR3 DNA sequence: TGTGCCAGTAGTATAAAGCCCGGGTTTCAGCCCCAGCATTTT.

The chain has TRBV5-6 and TRBJ1-5; D remains ambiguous. Germline V CDR1 and CDR2: SGHDT, YYEEEE. V was clipped by 5 bases and J by 2 bases, with 17 bases between them. This CDR3 is built from 16 residues. CDR3 protein: CASRLWAGSGNQPQHF. In nucleotides, the CDR3 is TGTGCCAGCAGACTTTGGGCAGGATCGGGCAATCAGCCCCAGCATTTT.

The chain joins TRBV5-1 to TRBJ2-5; 8 positions match TRBD1. Germline CDR1 is SGHRS and CDR2 is YFSETQ. There are 14 residues in the CDR3. V was clipped by 0 bases and J by 5 bases; unmatched bases: 3. CDR3 sequence (DNA): TGCGCCAGCAGCTTGGTCAGGGGGCCTGAGACCCAGTACTTC. Translating it yields CASSLVRGPETQYF.

This chain links TRBV5-1 with TRBJ2-3; 10 nucleotides line up with TRBD2. The CDR3 extends over 15 amino acids. V was pared by 2 bases and J by 6 bases, with 6 bases of the junction left unmatched. From germline, CDR1 is SGHRS and CDR2 YFSETQ. CDR3 in amino acids: CASSFSSGGVDTQYF. DNA of the CDR3: TGCGCCAGCAGCTTTTCTAGCGGGGGTGTTGATACGCAGTATTTT.

The chain uses TRBV7-9 and TRBJ2-7; 8 bases align to TRBD2. The CDR3 has 14 residues. The V gene's germline CDR1 is SEHNR and CDR2 FQNEAQ (reference sequence). V lost 9 bases and J lost 1; bases outside the gene matches: 8. The CDR3 protein is CASQAGGKSYEQYF. The CDR3, as DNA: TGTGCCAGTCAGGCGGGGGGAAAGTCCTACGAGCAGTACTTC. The whole variable domain, filled in from reference TRBV7-9 and TRBJ2-7, reads DTGVSQNPRHKITKRGQNVTFRCDPISEHNRLYWYRQTLGQGPEFLTYFQNEAQLEKSRLLSDRFSAERPKGSFSTLEIQRTEQGDSAMYLCASQAGGKSYEQYFGPGTRLTVT.

The J gene is TRBJ2-1, the V gene TRBV11-3; weak D call: TRBD2 (5 bases). Germline V CDR1 and CDR2: SGHNT, YENEEA. This CDR3 region has 15 residues. Trimming shortened V by 1 base and J by 8 bases, and 15 bases separated the two germline ends. CDR3 in DNA: TGTGCCAGCAGCTTAGGGCTCACCCCCGGGGATGAGCAGTTCTTC. This gives the protein CASSLGLTPGDEQFF.

V usage is TRBV9 and J usage is TRBJ2-5; no reliable D call. V dropped 4 bases and J dropped 7 bases, with 14 bases sitting between them. Germline assignment: CDR1 SGDLS and CDR2 YYNGEE. The length of the CDR3 is 13 residues. CDR3 nucleotide sequence: TGTGCCAGCAGCCCTCGTCTGGTGGGGACCCAGTACTTC. It yields the protein CASSPRLVGTQYF.

The chain carries TRBV23-1 and TRBJ2-3, with 9 bases lining up with TRBD2. TRBV23-1 is sorted into the ORF group, with uncertain function. The CDR3 loop spans 20 amino acids. V was clipped by 4 bases and J by 0 bases; unmatched bases: 17. The CDR3 reads CASSPPDRAIAGESTDTQYF. In nucleotides, the CDR3 is TGCGCCAGCAGTCCGCCCGACAGGGCGATAGCGGGAGAAAGCACAGATACGCAGTATTTT.

Note on this clone: This specimen includes other DNA sequences encoding the same CDR3. The chain employs TRBV19 and TRBJ2-1; 9 bases are a match to TRBD2. From germline, CDR1 is LNHDA and CDR2 SQIVND (reference sequence). The CDR3 extends over 15 amino acids. Trimming removed 1 base from V and 4 bases from J; junction bases left unmatched: 2. The CDR3 protein is CASSIGLAAYNEQFF. The CDR3 region has the DNA TGTGCCAGTAGTATAGGACTAGCGGCTTACAATGAGCAGTTCTTC.

This rearrangement joins TRBV6-6 to TRBJ2-7; TRBD2 is a possible D gene (6 bases). The germline gives CDR1 MNHNY, CDR2 SVGAGI (reference sequence). The germline V and J ends were trimmed by 7 bases and 2 bases, with 9 bases remaining between them. The CDR3 is 12 amino acids. The CDR3 bases are TGTGCCAGCACTAGCGCAACCTACGAGCAGTACTTC. Translated: CASTSATYEQYF.

The V gene is TRBV27, the J gene TRBJ2-3; D ambiguous. Germline V gene lookup returns CDR1 MNHEY and CDR2 SMNVEV (reference sequence). Between the trimmed V and J ends, which lost 2 bases and 0 bases, there was a span of 15 bases. This CDR3 has 17 residues. CDR3 region: CASSLRYRATSTDTQYF. The CDR3 DNA sequence: TGTGCCAGCAGTTTAAGATACCGGGCAACTAGCACAGATACGCAGTATTTT.

The chain combines TRBV19 with TRBJ1-4, with 7 bases aligning to TRBD1. The V and J ends lost 4 bases and 8 bases, in that order; junction bases with no gene match: 10. The CDR3 is 15 amino acids. Germline assignment: CDR1 LNHDA and CDR2 SQIVND (reference sequence). In DNA, the CDR3 is TGTGCCAGTAGTACCGACAGGGCTTCGGGAGAAAAACTGTTTTTT. Translated: CASSTDRASGEKLFF.